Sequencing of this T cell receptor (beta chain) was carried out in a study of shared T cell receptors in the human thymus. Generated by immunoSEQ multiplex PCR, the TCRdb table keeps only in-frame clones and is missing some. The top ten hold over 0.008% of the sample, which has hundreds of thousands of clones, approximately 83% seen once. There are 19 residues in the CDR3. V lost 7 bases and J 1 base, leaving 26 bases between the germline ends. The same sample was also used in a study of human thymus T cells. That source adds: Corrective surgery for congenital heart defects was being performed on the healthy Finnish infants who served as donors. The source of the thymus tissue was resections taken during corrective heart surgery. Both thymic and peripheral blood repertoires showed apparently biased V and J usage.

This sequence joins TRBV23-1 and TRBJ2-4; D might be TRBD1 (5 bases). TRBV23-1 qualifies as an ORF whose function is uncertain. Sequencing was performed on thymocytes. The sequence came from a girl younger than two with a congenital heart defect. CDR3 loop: CASTTPRTQGGEAKNIQYF. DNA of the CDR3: TGCGCCAGCACTACCCCCCGAACTCAGGGCGGCGAGGCCAAAAACATTCAGTACTTC.